The 3 T cell receptor beta chains below all came from one sample that was sequenced in a study of blood T cell repertoires in COVID-19. Clones were read by immunoSEQ multiplex PCR, and TCRdb kept only the in-frame ones, dropping some. The top ten hold roughly 0.9% of the sample, which has approximately 480,000 clones, 80% to 90% seen once. Sequencing input: peripheral blood. The receptor source for this set is a man younger than 35 with COVID-19, enrolled during active disease.

The J gene is TRBJ2-1, the V gene TRBV5-1; the match to TRBD2 covers 11 bases. The CDR3 is made up of 20 amino acids. The ends lost 4 bases at V and 7 bases at J; junction bases unmatched: 22. CDR1 is SGHRS, CDR2 YFSETQ, per germline. The CDR3 nucleotides read TGCGCCAGCAGCCCGATCCTAGCCAGCCTTAGCGGGAGGGCGGGTAATGAGCAGTTCTTC. It is translated as CASSPILASLSGRAGNEQFF.

This sequence joins TRBV7-7 and TRBJ2-1, with 8 bases matching TRBD2. There are 17 residues in the CDR3. V gave up 0 bases and J gave up 0 bases; unmatched junction bases: 4. The germline V gene encodes CDR1 SSHAT and CDR2 FNYEAQ (reference sequence). CDR3 bases: TGTGCCAGCAGCTTAGCGACCGGGACTAGCTCCTACAATGAGCAGTTCTTC. Amino acid sequence: CASSLATGTSSYNEQFF.

There are a few counts of this clone. The chain couples TRBV3-1 (or the pseudogene TRBV3-2) to TRBJ1-2; possibly TRBD1 for D (5 bases). V lost 0 bases and J 4 bases, leaving 9 bases between the germline ends. The V gene's germline CDR1 is LGHDT and CDR2 YNNKEL (reference sequence). This CDR3 region has 14 residues. The CDR3, as DNA: TGTGCCAGCAGCCAAGAACTGGGGGGCTATGGCTACACCTTC. This translates into CASSQELGGYGYTF.